Following are 12 T cell receptor beta chains from one sample sequenced in a study of CD8 T cells in ankylosing spondylitis. Study-wide results and caveats: A motif of eight highly homologous TCR beta variants was seen as apparently characteristic of ankylosing spondylitis blood.

Antigens of these TCRs are unknown. TCRdb called the 5' RACE reads again in MiXCR, with one record for every CDR3 protein. Among hundreds of thousands of distinct CDR3 sequences listed, roughly 15% were seen once. Sequenced: blood, either unsorted or a sorted T cell fraction (not recorded which). Receptors originate from a male donor with ankylosing spondylitis.

Ten or more counts support this clonotype. The chain carries TRBV2 and TRBJ2-5; D is tentatively TRBD1 or TRBD2 (6 bases each). V dropped 3 bases and J dropped 7 bases, with 18 bases sitting between them. This CDR3 region has 15 residues. Looked up from germline, CDR1 is SNHLY and CDR2 is FYNNEI. This chain's CDR3 is CASSDGGRSSLTQYF. The CDR3 bases are TGTGCCAGCAGTGACGGGGGCCGTTCCAGTTTGACCCAGTACTTC.

This sequence joins TRBV12-3 or TRBV12-4 and TRBJ2-3, with a weak D call TRBD2 (5 bases). The CDR3 covers 15 residues. Trimming removed 3 bases at V and 0 bases at J, with 10 bases between. CDR3 in amino acids: CASSFVGLSTDTQYF. The CDR3, as DNA: TGTGCCAGCAGTTTTGTCGGACTTAGCACAGATACGCAGTATTTT.

The genes are TRBV5-1 and TRBJ2-2, with 8 bases identical to TRBD2. The trim removed 4 bases at V and 7 bases at J, leaving 9 bases unmatched. This CDR3 comprises 15 residues. The germline V gene has CDR1 SGHRS and CDR2 YFSETQ. The CDR3 DNA reads as TGCGCCAGCAGCCCTGGCGGGGGGCGAGGCGGGGAGCTGTTTTTT. Translating gives CASSPGGGRGGELFF.

This clonotype was seen ten or more times. V is TRBV20-1 and J is TRBJ2-7; possibly TRBD1 or TRBD2 for D (5 bases each). Trimming removed 3 bases at V and 7 bases at J, with 10 bases between. Germline V gene data show CDR1 as DFQATT and CDR2 as SNEGSKA (reference sequence). This CDR3 comprises 11 residues. In DNA, the CDR3 is TGCAGTGCTAGTGGGGGTAGGGAGCAGTACTTC. Protein product: CSASGGREQYF.

This clonotype was observed a handful of times. The chain has TRBV11-2 and TRBJ2-1; 16 positions agree with TRBD2. The CDR3 is 19 residues long. Trimming removed 4 bases from V and 7 bases from J; junction bases left unmatched: 13. Germline V gene data show CDR1 as SGHAT and CDR2 as FQNNGV. The CDR3 here is CASSSSGTSGRGGLNEQFF. Written as DNA, the CDR3 is TGTGCCAGCAGCTCCTCCGGGACTAGCGGGAGGGGGGGGTTGAATGAGCAGTTCTTC.

In this sample, this clonotype turned up a few times. The rearrangement joins TRBV24-1 to TRBJ2-1, with 9 nucleotides matching TRBD1. The V segment lost 4 bases and the J segment 4 bases; nucleotides outside the gene matches: 7. Germline CDR1 reads KGHDR; CDR2 reads SFDVKD. The CDR3 is made up of 16 amino acids. The chain's CDR3 is CATSDPTGGRYNEQFF. DNA for the CDR3: TGTGCCACCAGTGACCCGACAGGGGGGCGTTACAATGAGCAGTTCTTC.

The V gene is TRBV5-1, the J gene TRBJ1-2; 8 positions match TRBD1. The length of the CDR3 is 15 residues. Germline V lookup: CDR1 SGHRS, CDR2 YFSETQ. The junction had 7 bases not matched to a gene; V was cut back by 0 bases and J by 6 bases. In nucleotides, the CDR3 is TGCGCCAGCAGCTTGGCCGGAGGGACAGGAGATGGCTACACCTTC. Amino acid sequence: CASSLAGGTGDGYTF.

The chain carries TRBV6-1 and TRBJ2-7; weak D call: TRBD2 (6 bases). CDR1 is MNHNS and CDR2 is SASEGT in the germline V gene. V was clipped by 7 bases and J by 2 bases, with 18 bases between them. CDR3 length: 15 residues. The CDR3 sequence is CASTESLAFPYEQYF. CDR3 in DNA: TGTGCCAGCACCGAGAGCCTAGCGTTCCCCTACGAGCAGTACTTC.

This chain links TRBV4-1 with TRBJ2-3, with 11 bases fitting TRBD2. This CDR3 contains 15 residues. The trim removed 4 bases at V and 4 bases at J, leaving 4 bases unmatched. Germline assignment: CDR1 MGHRA and CDR2 YSYEKL. The CDR3 loop reads CASSPLAGVADTQYF. CDR3 bases: TGCGCCAGCAGCCCACTAGCGGGAGTTGCAGATACGCAGTATTTT.

Ten or more counts support this clonotype. The chain is built from TRBV12-3 or TRBV12-4 and TRBJ1-1; 7 bases are shared with TRBD1. J lost 1 base, V lost 7 bases, and 6 bases had no gene match. This CDR3 is 14 amino acids long. This CDR3 reads CASTLAGGNTEAFF. The CDR3 DNA is TGTGCCAGCACCTTGGCAGGGGGGAACACTGAAGCTTTCTTT.

This clonotype was detected only a few times. The chain employs TRBV7-9 and TRBJ2-7; a possible D gene is TRBD2 (6 bases). Per the germline V gene, CDR1 is SEHNR and CDR2 is FQNEAQ (reference sequence). V was cut by 5 bases and J by 2 bases, with 19 bases left in between. The CDR3 extends over 16 amino acids. The CDR3 bases are TGTGCCAGCAGCGCAACGGACGGCGGGAACCCCTACGAGCAGTACTTC. Translating it yields CASSATDGGNPYEQYF.

The chain couples TRBV11-2 to TRBJ2-1, with 9 bases fitting TRBD1. CDR3 length: 15 residues. CDR1 and CDR2 from the germline V gene are SGHAT and FQNNGV. V trimming: 5 bases; J trimming: 9 bases; junction bases outside the gene matches: 11. Here the CDR3 DNA reads TGTGCCAGCAGCCGCGCGACGACAGGGGGAGCTGAGCAGTTCTTC. This translates into CASSRATTGGAEQFF.